These 25 T cell receptor beta chains came from one sample sequenced in a study of T cell responses to AZD1222 COVID-19 vaccine. Assay used: immunoSEQ multiplex PCR; TCRdb lists only in-frame clones, some missing. The sample carries over 120,000 clones, roughly 93% recorded once. Specimen: peripheral blood, collected after recovery from COVID-19. The receptors here all came from an adult who had recovered from COVID-19.

The chain uses TRBV29-1 and TRBJ2-5; 13 bases map to TRBD2. CDR1 is SQVTM, CDR2 ANQGSEA, per germline. After removal of 4 bases from V and 4 bases from J, the junction contained 0 bases not matched to a gene. The CDR3 is 13 residues long. CDR3 residues: CSVGTSGRETQYF. As DNA, the CDR3 is TGCAGCGTTGGGACTAGCGGGAGAGAGACCCAGTACTTC.

The CDR3 region has the DNA TGTGCCAGCAGCCTGGGACAGGTGAATCAGCCCCAGCATTTT. It yields the protein CASSLGQVNQPQHF. The chain recombines TRBV3-1 (or the pseudogene TRBV3-2) with TRBJ1-5; 8 nucleotides agree with TRBD1. The CDR3 sequence is 14 residues long. The V and J ends lost 4 bases and 4 bases, in that order; junction bases with no gene match: 3. CDR1 LGHDT and CDR2 YNNKEL come from the germline V gene (reference sequence).

V usage is TRBV7-9 and J usage is TRBJ1-6; D call uncertain. The CDR3 extends over 15 amino acids. Deletions cut 1 base from V and 6 bases from J, with 10 bases between. Germline values: CDR1 SEHNR, CDR2 FQNEAQ (reference sequence). The CDR3 loop is CASSLDSLINSPLHF. The CDR3 DNA reads as TGTGCCAGCAGCTTAGATAGCCTGATTAATTCACCCCTCCACTTT.

The genes are TRBV28 and TRBJ2-2; D tentatively fits TRBD1 or TRBD2 (5 bases each). Trimming removed 5 bases at V and 4 bases at J, with 8 bases between. This CDR3 has 13 amino acids. From germline, CDR1 is MDHEN and CDR2 SYDVKM. The CDR3 coding sequence is TGTGCCAGCAGTCCAGGGAGCACCGGGGAGCTGTTTTTT. Protein: CASSPGSTGELFF.

The chain combines TRBV10-3 with TRBJ2-5; D perhaps matches TRBD2 (5 bases). The germline CDR1 and CDR2 sequences are ENHRY and SYGVKD. V lost 2 bases, J lost 0 bases, and 10 bases lay in between. The CDR3 runs 15 residues. The CDR3 region is CAISEGMEDQETQYF. The CDR3 DNA reads TGTGCCATCAGTGAGGGAATGGAGGACCAAGAGACCCAGTACTTC.

The V call is TRBV11-2, the J call TRBJ2-5; tentatively, D is TRBD1 (6 bases). Deletions cut 5 bases from V and 2 bases from J, with 12 bases between. The length of the CDR3 is 14 residues. From germline, CDR1 is SGHAT and CDR2 FQNNGV. CDR3 amino acids: CASSPRTAQETQYF. The CDR3, as DNA: TGTGCCAGCAGCCCGAGGACAGCTCAAGAGACCCAGTACTTC.

The CDR3 DNA reads TGTGCCAGCTCACCAGACTTGAGCAATCAGCCCCAGCATTTT. It encodes CASSPDLSNQPQHF. The chain links TRBV18 to TRBJ1-5; D call uncertain. The CDR3 sequence is 14 residues long. V was pared by 2 bases and J by 1 base, with 6 bases between. CDR1 and CDR2 (germline): KGHSH, LQKENI.

V and J are TRBV29-1 and TRBJ2-7; TRBD1 aligns across 9 bases. V shed 5 bases, J shed 1 base, and the junction held 6 bases outside the gene matches. The CDR3 is made up of 14 amino acids. Looked up from germline, CDR1 is SQVTM and CDR2 is ANQGSEA. CDR3 in amino acids: CSVTGQGPSYEQYF. In nucleotides, the CDR3 is TGCAGCGTTACTGGACAGGGGCCTTCCTACGAGCAGTACTTC.

The genes are TRBV7-2 and TRBJ2-7, with TRBD2 matching 10 bases. In germline, CDR1 is SGHTA, CDR2 FQGNSA. The CDR3 has 16 residues. The V and J ends lost 7 bases and 0 bases, in that order; junction bases with no gene match: 9. This CDR3 reads CASTPSGSSPSYEQYF. The DNA for the CDR3 is TGTGCCAGCACCCCTAGCGGGAGTTCCCCCTCCTACGAGCAGTACTTC.

The chain uses TRBV28 and TRBJ2-1; D is perhaps TRBD1 (5 bases). Trimming pared 4 bases from V and 8 bases from J, leaving 18 bases between. Looked up from germline, CDR1 is MDHEN and CDR2 is SYDVKM. The CDR3 is 15 residues long. The CDR3 here is CASSYGASRRDEQFF. The CDR3 nucleotides are TGTGCCAGCAGTTATGGGGCATCTCGACGGGATGAGCAGTTCTTC.

The chain joins TRBV7-8 to TRBJ1-4; 8 nucleotides match TRBD1. Germline trimming cut 2 bases from V and 7 bases from J; bases unmatched to any gene: 9. There are 16 residues in the CDR3. CDR1 and CDR2 from the germline V gene are SGHVS and FQNEAQ. Here the CDR3 reads CASSLLADRVLEKLFF. As DNA, the CDR3 is TGTGCCAGCAGCTTATTAGCGGACAGGGTCCTTGAAAAACTGTTTTTT.

The V call is TRBV5-4, the J call TRBJ1-4; D gene ambiguous. V lost 0 bases, J lost 4 bases, and 4 bases lay in between. Germline V gene sequence: CDR1 SGHNT, CDR2 YYREEE (reference sequence). This CDR3 spans 13 amino acids. The CDR3 DNA reads TGTGCCAGCAGCTTGGCCCGTAATGAAAAACTGTTTTTT. Its translation is CASSLARNEKLFF. Variable domain in full (rest from reference TRBV5-4 and TRBJ1-4): ETGVTQSPTHLIKTRGQQVTLRCSSQSGHNTVSWYQQALGQGPQFIFQYYREEENGRGNFPPRFSGLQFPNYSSELNVNALELDDSALYLCASSLARNEKLFFGSGTQLSVL.

This chain connects TRBV6-5 to TRBJ2-7, with TRBD2 matching over 12 bases. CDR1 is MNHEY, CDR2 SVGAGI, per germline. This CDR3 has 15 residues. The ends lost 3 bases at V and 7 bases at J; junction bases unmatched: 7. CDR3 coding DNA: TGTGCCAGCAGTTATCGACTAGCGGGAGTGAGAGAGCAGTACTTC. It specifies CASSYRLAGVREQYF.

This sequence joins TRBV6-5 and TRBJ1-5; no definite D call. V lost 8 bases and J 6 bases, leaving 14 bases between the germline ends. The CDR3 is made up of 13 amino acids. Germline assignment: CDR1 MNHEY and CDR2 SVGAGI. CDR3 sequence: CASSLGRGQPQHF. In DNA, the CDR3 is TGTGCCAGCTCGTTGGGCCGGGGTCAGCCCCAGCATTTT.

The rearrangement uses TRBV19 and TRBJ1-1; D gene uncertain. The germline V and J ends were trimmed by 4 bases and 0 bases, with 12 bases remaining between them. Germline assignment: CDR1 LNHDA and CDR2 SQIVND (reference sequence). The CDR3 has 15 amino acids. The CDR3 bases are TGTGCCAGTAGTACCCCCGGCAGACTGAACACTGAAGCTTTCTTT. This encodes CASSTPGRLNTEAFF.

The rearrangement joins TRBV5-1 to TRBJ2-7; D might be TRBD1 (5 bases). Germline CDR1 SGHRS, CDR2 YFSETQ. This CDR3 spans 13 amino acids. V was trimmed by 4 bases and J by 6 bases, leaving 14 bases between them. CDR3 loop: CASSAQGRSEQYF. In nucleotides, the CDR3 is TGCGCCAGCAGCGCCCAGGGAAGGAGCGAGCAGTACTTC.

This chain connects TRBV11-1 to TRBJ2-7; 11 bases line up with TRBD2. Per germline, CDR1 SGHAT and CDR2 FQDESV (reference sequence). With V trimmed by 4 bases and J by 12 bases, 11 bases remained unmatched. The CDR3 spans 14 residues. Written as DNA, the CDR3 is TGTGCCAGCAGCTCTTACTCTAGCGGGAGGAGCCCGTACTTC. Translated: CASSSYSSGRSPYF. The full variable domain, its missing parts supplied by reference TRBV11-1 and TRBJ2-7, is EAEVAQSPRYKITEKSQAVAFWCDPISGHATLYWYRQILGQGPELLVQFQDESVVDDSQLPKDRFSAERLKGVDSTLKIQPAELGDSAMYLCASSSYSSGRSPYFGPGTRLTVT.

The gene calls are TRBV4-2 and TRBJ2-7; 9 bases fit TRBD2. CDR1 is LGHNA and CDR2 is YNFKEQ in the germline V gene. The V segment lost 2 bases and the J segment 5 bases; nucleotides outside the gene matches: 7. The length of the CDR3 is 15 residues. DNA of the CDR3: TGTGCCAGCAGCCAAACGAGCGGGAGGAACCACGAGCAGTACTTC. Residues: CASSQTSGRNHEQYF.

The V call is TRBV13, the J call TRBJ2-7; D is ambiguous. Deletions cut 5 bases from V and 2 bases from J, with 13 bases between. The CDR3 consists of 14 residues. The germline V gene encodes CDR1 PRHDT and CDR2 FYEKMQ (reference sequence). The CDR3 loop is CASSRELTPYEQYF. The CDR3 nucleotides read TGTGCCAGCAGCCGCGAGCTTACCCCCTACGAGCAGTACTTC.

The chain carries TRBV25-1 and TRBJ1-4; D is undetermined. The CDR3 sequence is 12 residues long. V lost 1 base and J lost 6, with 3 bases in between. Germline V CDR1 and CDR2: MGHDK, SYGVNS. CDR3 residues: CASSEWDEKLFF. In DNA, the CDR3 is TGTGCCAGCAGTGAATGGGATGAAAAACTGTTTTTT.

The genes are TRBV28 and TRBJ1-1; 9 bases align to TRBD1. The V and J ends lost 6 bases and 4 bases, in that order; junction bases with no gene match: 6. This CDR3 is 14 amino acids long. CDR1 and CDR2 (germline): MDHEN, SYDVKM. The CDR3 DNA reads as TGTGCCAGCAGACCCGGGACAGGGCCCACTGAAGCTTTCTTT. It codes for CASRPGTGPTEAFF. Complete variable domain (other parts from reference TRBV28 and TRBJ1-1): DVKVTQSSRYLVKRTGEKVFLECVQDMDHENMFWYRQDPGLGLRLIYFSYDVKMKEKGDIPEGYSVSREKKERFSLILESASTNQTSMYLCASRPGTGPTEAFFGQGTRLTVV.

The chain links TRBV10-2 to TRBJ1-1; weak D call: TRBD1 (6 bases). CDR3 length: 13 amino acids. Trimming took off 8 bases at V and 5 bases at J, with 15 bases between the two ends. Per germline, CDR1 WSHSY and CDR2 SAAADI. In DNA form, the CDR3 reads TGCGCCAGCGCAGGGGCTAGACATACTGAAGCTTTCTTT. As protein: CASAGARHTEAFF.

The V call is TRBV28, the J call TRBJ2-2; the D gene is possibly TRBD2 (5 bases). Germline-derived CDR1 and CDR2 are MDHEN and SYDVKM. V lost 4 bases, J lost 6 bases, and 15 bases lay in between. This CDR3 has 15 residues. DNA for the CDR3: TGTGCCAGCAGTTCCCTAGGCCCGAGGGCCGGGGAGCTGTTTTTT. It is translated as CASSSLGPRAGELFF. Supplemented by reference TRBV28 and TRBJ2-2, the full variable domain reads DVKVTQSSRYLVKRTGEKVFLECVQDMDHENMFWYRQDPGLGLRLIYFSYDVKMKEKGDIPEGYSVSREKKERFSLILESASTNQTSMYLCASSSLGPRAGELFFGEGSRLTVL.

This sequence joins TRBV7-9 and TRBJ1-4; no reliable D call. Trimming removed 3 bases at V and 7 bases at J, with 9 bases between. There are 13 residues in the CDR3. The germline V gene has CDR1 SEHNR and CDR2 FQNEAQ (reference sequence). CDR3 amino acids: CASSFGRTEKLFF. The CDR3 DNA reads TGTGCCAGCAGCTTCGGACGGACTGAAAAACTGTTTTTT.

This clone occurred a few times. V usage is TRBV11-3 and J usage is TRBJ2-3, with TRBD2 matching over 10 bases. The V segment lost 5 bases and the J segment 5 bases; nucleotides outside the gene matches: 7. CDR1 and CDR2 from the germline V gene are SGHNT and YENEEA. The CDR3 extends over 15 amino acids. CDR3 in amino acids: CASSPSGSSQDTQYF. In nucleotides, the CDR3 is TGTGCCAGCAGCCCTAGCGGGAGTAGTCAAGATACGCAGTATTTT.